A selection of T cell receptor beta chains follows, all from one sample in a study of chemoradiotherapy in HPV16-positive cancers. Measured with immunoSEQ multiplex PCR; TCRdb has only the in-frame clones, and not every one. The profile covers approximately 4,200 clones, with approximately 84% appearing a single time and about a sixth taken by the ten largest. Sequencing used tumor tissue, obtained from a patient who underwent chemoradiotherapy. All receptors come from a human donor with HPV-associated anogenital cancer. Both conserved end residues are part of each CDR3. D genes are given only for firm matches. Size values are once, few and many counts, or a class for expanded clones, and some rows have none.

TRBV28	.	15	.	TRBJ1-5	CASSLPGMGNQPQHF	TGTGCCAGCAGTTTGCCAGGGATGGGCAATCAGCCCCAGCATTTT
TRBV5-4	once	14	TRBD1	TRBJ1-4	CASSSGTVGEKLFF	TGTGCCAGCAGTTCCGGGACAGTAGGAGAAAAACTGTTTTTT
TRBV5-1	.	12	.	TRBJ2-7	CASSSQSYEQYF	TGCGCCAGCAGCTCCCAGTCCTACGAGCAGTACTTC
TRBV5-8	.	10	.	TRBJ2-1	CASSLKRQFF	TGTGCCAGCAGCCTTAAGCGGCAGTTCTTC
TRBV28	.	15	.	TRBJ2-5	CASSLSRAGKETQYF	TGTGCCAGCAGTTTATCCAGGGCGGGTAAGGAGACCCAGTACTTC
TRBV6-1	.	14	.	TRBJ2-4	CASSERPLPNIQYF	TGTGCCAGCAGTGAAAGACCTCTCCCAAACATTCAGTACTTC
TRBV28	.	19	TRBD1	TRBJ1-5	CASSLYIYTTGDGNQPQHF	TGTGCCAGCAGTTTATATATATATACCACAGGGGATGGCAATCAGCCCCAGCATTTT
TRBV7-8	.	15	.	TRBJ2-7	CASSLGRLRLYEQYF	TGTGCCAGCAGCTTAGGGCGGCTCCGCCTGTACGAGCAGTACTTC
TRBV25-1	.	15	.	TRBJ1-4	CASSLEGARVEKLFF	TGTGCCAGCAGTTTGGAAGGGGCGAGGGTTGAAAAACTGTTTTTT
TRBV11-3	.	15	.	TRBJ2-7	CASSASRAFSYEQYF	TGTGCCAGCAGCGCGTCCAGGGCCTTCTCCTACGAGCAGTACTTC
TRBV30	.	14	.	TRBJ1-1	CAWSQWDWNTEAFF	TGTGCCTGGAGCCAGTGGGATTGGAACACTGAAGCTTTCTTT